This is a list of T cell receptor beta chains from one sample in a study of radiotherapy plus CTLA-4 blockade in lung cancer. Here immunoSEQ multiplex PCR was the method, and the copy in TCRdb shows in-frame clones only, minus some. This table has approximately 73,000 clones, about nine tenths appearing once. The starting material was peripheral blood, obtained from a patient treated with radiotherapy plus ipilimumab. The source of these receptors is a human donor with non-small cell lung cancer that progressed on radiotherapy plus ipilimumab. Each CDR3 is given with its conserved first and last residue. Each record gives: J gene, V gene, D gene, clone size, CDR3 DNA, CDR3 protein. The D gene is left open where the match is weak. Size is omitted from some rows. Given values are once, few, many or a class for expanded clones.

TRBJ1-5 TRBV19 . . TGTGCCAGTAGTATAGAGGTGTCTGGCAGGGGCAGCAATCAGCCCCAACATTTT CASSIEVSGRGSNQPQHF
TRBJ2-1 TRBV6-6 . . TGTGCCAGCAGTCGATGGGATACGGAAACCGGGAATGAGCAGTTCTTC CASSRWDTETGNEQFF
TRBJ2-3 TRBV7-9 . . TGTGCCAGCAGCTTTTACAGGGATGCAGATACGCAGTATTTT CASSFYRDADTQYF
TRBJ2-1 TRBV27 . . TGTGCCAGCAGTCCACTACCGCTATCCTACAATGAGCAGTTCTTC CASSPLPLSYNEQFF
TRBJ1-1 TRBV7-9 TRBD1 . TGTGCCAGCAACCCACAACAGGGGGGCACTGAAGCTTTCTTT CASNPQQGGTEAFF
TRBJ2-1 TRBV4-2 TRBD1 . TGTGCCAGCAGCCAAGAAAACAGGGGTGAGCAGTTCTTC CASSQENRGEQFF
TRBJ2-5 TRBV2 TRBD1 once TGTGCCAGCAGTGAAGCCAGGGGGCGCGAGCAGACCCAGTACTTC CASSEARGREQTQYF
TRBJ2-6 TRBV21-1 . once TGTGCCAGCAGACTCGAGCATAAGTCAGCTGGGGCCAACGTCCTGACTTTC CASRLEHKSAGANVLTF
TRBJ2-7 TRBV27 . . TGTGCCAGCAGGACGGGACTCCTCTATTACGAGCAGTACTTC CASRTGLLYYEQYF
TRBJ2-1 TRBV7-9 TRBD2 . TGTGCCAGCTGCCCGGGAGGAGTTGGAGAGCAGTTCTTC CASCPGGVGEQFF
TRBJ1-1 TRBV6-4 . . TGTGCCAGCAGTGAGACAGGTGAGAACACTGAAGCTTTCTTT CASSETGENTEAFF
TRBJ2-2 TRBV11-1 . . TGTGCCAGCAGCTTAAGTCTAGCAGACGGGGAGCTGTTTTTT CASSLSLADGELFF
TRBJ2-1 TRBV9 TRBD2 . TGTGCCAGCAGCGCGCTAGCGGGAGATTACAATGAGCAGTTCTTC CASSALAGDYNEQFF
TRBJ2-2 TRBV12-5 . . TGTGCTAGTGGTTTCAACACCGGGGAGCTGTTTTTT CASGFNTGELFF
TRBJ2-7 TRBV7-6 TRBD2 once TGTGCCAGCAGCTTAGCGGGGGGGAAGACTAGCGGGACCTACGAGCAGTACTTC CASSLAGGKTSGTYEQYF
TRBJ1-1 TRBV27 . once TGTGCCAGCAGTTTTTGGGGGAGGAACACTGAAGCTTTCTTT CASSFWGRNTEAFF
TRBJ2-2 TRBV28 . . TGTGCCAGCAGTCTTAAGGGGGGATGGAACACCGGGGAGCTGTTTTTT CASSLKGGWNTGELFF
TRBJ1-5 TRBV4-2 . . TGTGCCAGCAGCAAAAAGGTTAGGGGGGTAGGGCAGCCCCAGCATTTT CASSKKVRGVGQPQHF
TRBJ2-1 TRBV5-4 . once TGTGCCAGCAGTTACCAGGGGGGGGAGCAGTTCTTC CASSYQGGEQFF
TRBJ2-3 TRBV10-3 . . TGTGCCATCAGTGACCGGGGCGGAGGGGATACGCAGTATTTT CAISDRGGGDTQYF
TRBJ2-5 TRBV9 TRBD2 . TGTGCCAGCAGCAAGCGGGACTCCGGATCGGGGACCCAGTACTTC CASSKRDSGSGTQYF
TRBJ1-2 TRBV2 . few TGTGCCAGCAGCAGGATGGAGGACTTATATGGCTACACCTTC CASSRMEDLYGYTF
TRBJ2-7 TRBV19 . . TGTGCCAGTAGTCTTCGAATTAACTACGAGCAGTACTTC CASSLRINYEQYF
TRBJ2-5 TRBV2 . . TGTGCCGGCTATACCGGCGACTCCCTGAGGGAGACCCAGTACTTC CAGYTGDSLRETQYF
TRBJ2-5 TRBV6-1 TRBD2 . TGTGCCAGCAGTGAAGGGACTAGCGGGAGCGGGGAGACCCAGTACTTC CASSEGTSGSGETQYF
TRBJ1-5 TRBV5-8 . . TGTGCCAGCAGCTTGGGAGCCAATCAGCCCCAGCATTTT CASSLGANQPQHF
TRBJ1-5 TRBV11-2 . . TGTGCCAGCAGCTTAGGGGACACCCCAAATCAGCCCCAGCATTTT CASSLGDTPNQPQHF
TRBJ2-2 TRBV4-1 . . TGCGCCAGCAGTTTCAGGGATATAGGCACCGGGGAGCTGTTTTTT CASSFRDIGTGELFF
TRBJ2-7 TRBV13 TRBD2 . TGTGCCAGCAGCCCTCCTCTAGCGGGAGAGTCCTACGAGCAGTACTTC CASSPPLAGESYEQYF
TRBJ2-2 TRBV6-1 . . TGTGCCAGCAGTGAAGAAAGTTTGGGTGGTGGGGAGCTGTTTTTT CASSEESLGGGELFF
TRBJ1-5 TRBV6-5 . . TGTGTCAGCAGTATCGTCGGGCATCAGCCCCAGCATTTT CVSSIVGHQPQHF
TRBJ2-1 TRBV11-3 . . TGTGCCAGCAGCTTAGACAGGGGAAGCCACAATGAGCAGTTCTTC CASSLDRGSHNEQFF
TRBJ2-3 TRBV7-9 . few TGTGCCAGCAGCCCAGACTCCAACACAGATACGCAGTATTTT CASSPDSNTDTQYF
TRBJ1-1 TRBV6-6 . . TGTGCCAGCAGTTACGTCCGGGGTCTTAACACTGAAGCTTTCTTT CASSYVRGLNTEAFF
TRBJ2-1 TRBV19 TRBD1 . TGTGCCAGTAGTAACGACAGGGGGCGTGAGCAGTTCTTC CASSNDRGREQFF
TRBJ2-5 TRBV5-1 . once TGCGCCAGCAGCCAGAAAGACGCCCAAGAGACCCAGTACTTC CASSQKDAQETQYF
TRBJ1-1 TRBV7-2 TRBD1 . TGTGCCAGCAGCCCACCTCGGACAGGGTGGACTGAAGCTTTCTTT CASSPPRTGWTEAFF
TRBJ2-1 TRBV9 . once TGTGCCAGCAGCGCCGAGACTAGTTCCAATGAGCAGTTCTTC CASSAETSSNEQFF
TRBJ2-7 TRBV6-5 . . TGTGCCAGCAGTCCGGGACCCGGAGTATACGAGCAGTACTTC CASSPGPGVYEQYF
TRBJ2-3 TRBV11-2 . . TGTGCCAGCAGCTCTAGCACAGATACGCAGTATTTT CASSSSTDTQYF
TRBJ1-5 TRBV5-5 . . TGTGCCAGCAGCTTGGCGTGGAATCAGCCCCAGCATTTT CASSLAWNQPQHF
TRBJ2-2 TRBV2 TRBD2 . TGTGCCAGAGAGGTGAGAGCGGGAACGGACACCGGGGAGCTGTTTTTT CAREVRAGTDTGELFF
TRBJ1-1 TRBV15 . once TGTGCCACCAGCAGAGAATTAGGGATGAACACTGAAGCTTTCTTT CATSRELGMNTEAFF
TRBJ2-1 TRBV5-1 . . TGCGCCAGCACCCGGGACTTACAGACCTACAATGAGCAGTTCTTC CASTRDLQTYNEQFF
TRBJ2-5 TRBV7-7 . . TGTGCTAGCAGCTCCGGACCACAAGAGACCCAGTACTTC CASSSGPQETQYF
TRBJ1-5 TRBV6-6 TRBD1 . TGTGCCAGCAGGGATTACAGGGGGCTGGATCAGCCCCAGCATTTT CASRDYRGLDQPQHF
TRBJ1-2 TRBV6-1 TRBD1 once TGTGCCAGCGATGACGCAATTACAGGGGAGTATGGCTACACCTTC CASDDAITGEYGYTF
TRBJ2-3 TRBV27 TRBD1 . TGTGCCAGCAGTCCAGGTCCGGGACAGGGTGGAGATACGCAGTATTTT CASSPGPGQGGDTQYF
TRBJ2-5 TRBV2 TRBD1 . TGTGCCAGCAGGGGGACAGGGCCTCAAGAGACCCAGTACTTC CASRGTGPQETQYF
TRBJ2-1 TRBV28 . . TGTGCCAGCAGTTCGTACCGGGATACATCCTACAATGAGCAGTTCTTC CASSSYRDTSYNEQFF
TRBJ2-1 TRBV5-6 . once TGTGCCAGCAGCTTGGACCCCCTAAGACAGTTCTTC CASSLDPLRQFF
TRBJ2-3 TRBV27 . once TGTGCCAGCAGGGGGAACACAGATACGCAGTATTTT CASRGNTDTQYF
TRBJ2-1 TRBV29-1 TRBD2 once TGCAGCGTTTTTTCGGCGGGAGAGAGAAATGAGCAGTTCTTC CSVFSAGERNEQFF
TRBJ2-1 TRBV7-6 . . TGTGCCAGCAGCTTAGATTTAGGGGCCTCCTACAATGAGCAGTTCTTC CASSLDLGASYNEQFF
TRBJ2-5 TRBV6-1 . . TGTGCCAGCAGTGAAGGGGGGACGCCTCAAGAGACCCAGTACTTC CASSEGGTPQETQYF